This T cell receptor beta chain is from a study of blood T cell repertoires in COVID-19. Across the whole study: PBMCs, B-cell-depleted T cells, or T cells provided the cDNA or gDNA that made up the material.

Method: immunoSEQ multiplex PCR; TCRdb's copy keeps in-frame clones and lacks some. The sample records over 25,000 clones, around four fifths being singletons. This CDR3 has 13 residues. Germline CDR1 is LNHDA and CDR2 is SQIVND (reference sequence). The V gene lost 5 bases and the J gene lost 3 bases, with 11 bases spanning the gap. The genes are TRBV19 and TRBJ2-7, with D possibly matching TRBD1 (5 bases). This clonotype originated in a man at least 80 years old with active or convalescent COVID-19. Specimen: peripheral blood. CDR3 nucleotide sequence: TGTGCCAGTAGTCTCAGGGTTGGCTACGAGCAGTACTTC. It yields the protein CASSLRVGYEQYF.